The present entry profiles one T cell receptor (beta chain) with its context. The data derive from a study of blood T cell repertoires in COVID-19. Repertoires were generated with immunoSEQ multiplex PCR, while TCRdb's copy carries only in-frame clones and drops some. Of approximately 130,000 clones in the sample, about 76% were seen once. Trimming took 2 bases from V and 9 from J; bases not matched to a gene: 9. Germline values: CDR1 SGHRS, CDR2 YFSETQ. CDR3 length: 15 amino acids. The receptor comes from a man aged 80 or over with acute or convalescent COVID-19. This chain uses TRBV5-1 with TRBJ2-1; TRBD1 agrees at 9 bases. The sequenced sample consisted of peripheral blood. The chain's CDR3 is CASSFGTGTSGEQFF. In DNA form, the CDR3 reads TGCGCCAGCAGCTTTGGGACAGGGACGAGTGGTGAGCAGTTCTTC.